Listed below are T cell receptor beta chains from one sample, sequenced in a study of T cell repertoires in cytomegalovirus infection. These receptors are not linked to any known antigen. One entry per CDR3 protein, called by TCRdb with MiXCR from the reads. Seen here are hundreds of thousands of distinct CDR3 sequences, about 44% observed once, and the top ten hold around 45%. Sequencing used cultured PBMCs, obtained from culture after CMV antigen stimulation. Receptor source: a human donor in good health (CMV status not recorded). Some clones in this sample may be carry-over from other donors' samples. Each CDR3 is given with its conserved first and last residue. Each record gives: J gene, D gene, CDR3 length, V gene, clone size, CDR3 protein, CDR3 DNA. D genes are given only for firm matches. The size field is filled for only some rows; it gives once, few, many or a size class.

TRBJ2-7 | TRBD2 | 16 | TRBV6-1 | . | CASVHGFGGSSYEQYF | TGTGCCAGCGTACATGGGTTCGGGGGGTCTTCCTACGAGCAGTACTTC
TRBJ2-1 | TRBD2 | 16 | TRBV7-2 | . | CASSGRLAGTYNEQFF | TGTGCCAGCAGCGGGAGACTAGCGGGAACCTACAATGAGCAGTTCTTC
TRBJ2-5 | TRBD2 | 14 | TRBV6-1 | . | CATRTSGIKETQYF | TGTGCCACCAGGACTAGCGGGATCAAGGAGACCCAGTACTTC
TRBJ2-3 | . | 14 | TRBV6-1 | . | CASSSSTNPDTQYF | TGTGCCAGCAGTTCGTCGACGAATCCAGATACGCAGTATTTT
TRBJ2-3 | . | 16 | TRBV2 | . | CASSEAGASWADTQYF | TGTGCCAGCAGTGAAGCAGGGGCGTCCTGGGCAGATACGCAGTATTTT
TRBJ1-5 | . | 12 | TRBV7-2 | many | CASSPSNQPQHF | TGTGCCAGCAGCCCTAGCAATCAGCCCCAGCATTTT
TRBJ2-4 | . | 13 | TRBV25-1 | . | CASSGQGWGIQYF | TGTGCCAGCAGTGGGCAGGGTTGGGGCATTCAGTACTTC
TRBJ2-2 | . | 16 | TRBV11-2 | . | CATKGAAGINVRELFF | TGTGCCACCAAGGGAGCCGCAGGGATAAACGTTCGGGAGCTGTTTTTT
TRBJ2-2 | . | 10 | TRBV7-6 | . | CAQGAGELFF | TGTGCCCAAGGGGCCGGGGAGCTGTTTTTT
TRBJ2-4 | . | 16 | TRBV4-1 | . | CASSQDVRKAKNIQYF | TGTGCCAGCAGCCAAGATGTGAGGAAAGCCAAAAACATTCAGTACTTC
TRBJ2-2 | . | 15 | TRBV4-1 | . | CASSQESIGIGELFF | TGCGCCAGCAGCCAAGAAAGTATCGGTATCGGGGAGCTGTTTTTT
TRBJ2-1 | . | 11 | TRBV7-9 | . | CASSPLPEQFF | TGTGCCAGCAGCCCCCTGCCGGAGCAGTTCTTC
TRBJ1-5 | . | 16 | TRBV7-9 | . | CASSRSGGGSNQPQHF | TGTGCCAGCAGCCGAAGCGGGGGTGGCAGCAATCAGCCCCAGCATTTT
TRBJ1-1 | . | 14 | TRBV6-2/TRBV6-3 | . | CASSLQGPITEAFF | TGTGCCAGCAGTTTACAGGGTCCCATCACTGAAGCTTTCTTT
TRBJ2-1 | . | 14 | TRBV12-3/TRBV12-4 | few | CASSLGQGGGEQFF | TGTGCCAGCAGTTTGGGTCAGGGTGGAGGTGAGCAGTTCTTC
TRBJ2-1 | TRBD2 | 15 | TRBV7-6 | . | CASSFGLGVYNEQFF | TGTGCCAGCAGCTTCGGACTAGGAGTGTACAATGAGCAGTTCTTC
TRBJ1-4 | . | 12 | TRBV12-3/TRBV12-4 | few | CASRYQVGKLFF | TGTGCCAGCCGTTATCAGGTCGGAAAACTGTTTTTT
TRBJ2-1 | TRBD1 | 15 | TRBV7-2 | . | CASSSDRVGWQGQFF | TGTGCCAGCAGCTCGGACAGGGTTGGATGGCAGGGGCAGTTCTTC
TRBJ2-2 | . | 14 | TRBV19 | . | CASKPWGAAGELFF | TGTGCCAGTAAGCCCTGGGGGGCGGCCGGGGAGCTGTTTTTT
TRBJ2-3 | . | 12 | TRBV6-1 | . | CASTQTTDTQYF | TGTGCCAGCACCCAAACCACAGATACGCAGTATTTT
TRBJ2-3 | . | 13 | TRBV11-2 | few | CASSPAFTDTQYF | TGTGCCAGCAGCCCCGCCTTCACAGATACGCAGTATTTT
TRBJ2-5 | TRBD2 | 13 | TRBV6-1 | . | CASEGLWGETQYF | TGTGCCAGCGAGGGACTATGGGGTGAGACCCAGTACTTC
TRBJ2-7 | . | 15 | TRBV11-2 | . | CASSLAGPSSYEQYF | TGTGCCAGCAGCTTAGCGGGACCCAGCTCCTACGAGCAGTACTTC
TRBJ1-1 | . | 14 | TRBV10-3 | . | CAISESRTGQGAFF | TGTGCCATCAGTGAGTCGAGAACGGGTCAGGGAGCTTTCTTT
TRBJ2-1 | TRBD2 | 16 | TRBV23-1 | once | CASSLVGTSGVSEQFF | TGCGCCAGCAGTCTCGTTGGGACTAGCGGGGTTAGTGAGCAGTTCTTC
TRBJ1-1 | . | 17 | TRBV15 | . | CATSRDLGGSRDTEAFF | TGTGCCACCAGCAGAGATCTGGGGGGGAGTCGTGACACTGAAGCTTTCTTT
TRBJ2-3 | . | 14 | TRBV7-9 | . | CASSLELGASDLNF | TGTGCCAGCAGCTTAGAGTTGGGGGCCTCTGACTTGAATTTT
TRBJ2-2 | . | 12 | TRBV6-2/TRBV6-3 | . | CASSEGVGELFF | TGTGCCAGCAGTGAAGGAGTCGGGGAGCTGTTTTTT
TRBJ1-6 | . | 13 | TRBV20-1 | . | CSARGGVNSPLHF | TGCAGTGCTAGGGGGGGGGTAAATTCACCCCTCCACTTT
TRBJ2-4 | TRBD2 | 21 | TRBV6-2/TRBV6-3 | few | CASSYSRGGRSPALAKNIQYF | TGTGCCAGCAGTTACTCGAGGGGCGGGAGATCTCCGGCCCTGGCCAAAAACATTCAGTACTTC
TRBJ1-4 | TRBD1 | 16 | TRBV6-5 | . | CASSFTGESTNEKLFF | TGTGCCAGCAGTTTCACAGGGGAATCAACTAATGAAAAACTGTTTTTT
TRBJ2-1 | TRBD2 | 19 | TRBV7-2 | many | CASSLISLLAGDSYNEQFF | TGTGCCAGCAGCTTAATCTCCTTACTAGCGGGGGACTCCTACAATGAGCAGTTCTTC
TRBJ2-7 | . | 14 | TRBV10-3 | . | CATFAPGPTYEQYF | TGTGCCACCTTTGCCCCGGGGCCCACCTACGAGCAGTACTTC
TRBJ1-1 | . | 13 | TRBV10-3 | . | CAISDGKNAEAFF | TGTGCCATCAGTGATGGGAAGAACGCTGAAGCTTTCTTT
TRBJ1-2 | . | 15 | TRBV2 | . | CASSEARAGVYGYTF | TGTGCCAGCAGTGAAGCGAGGGCAGGGGTCTATGGCTACACCTTC
TRBJ1-6 | . | 16 | TRBV6-6 | . | CASSYSADRDYSPLHF | TGTGCCAGCAGTTACTCGGCGGACAGAGATTATTCACCCCTCCACTTT
TRBJ2-1 | . | 15 | TRBV11-3 | . | CASSPRGALNNEQFF | TGTGCCAGCAGCCCACGGGGAGCGCTGAACAATGAGCAGTTCTTC
TRBJ2-5 | . | 18 | TRBV7-2 | . | CASSLARMAGAREETQYF | TGTGCCAGCAGCTTAGCGCGGATGGCGGGGGCCCGAGAAGAGACCCAGTACTTC
TRBJ2-7 | . | 14 | TRBV7-2 | few | CASSLIANDYEQYF | TGTGCCAGCAGCTTGATCGCTAATGACTACGAGCAGTACTTC
TRBJ2-3 | . | 16 | TRBV15 | many | CATSRGTGYSTDTQYF | TGTGCCACCAGCAGAGGTACCGGGTACAGCACAGATACGCAGTATTTT
TRBJ2-3 | . | 15 | TRBV7-2 | few | CASSLVGIPTDTQYF | TGTGCCAGCAGCTTGGTTGGGATTCCCACAGATACGCAGTATTTT
TRBJ2-1 | . | 15 | TRBV7-2 | . | CASSLMWGGRSEQFF | TGTGCCAGCAGCTTAATGTGGGGGGGCCGATCTGAGCAGTTCTTC
TRBJ1-5 | TRBD1 | 15 | TRBV7-6 | . | CASSLVTGGNQPQHF | TGTGCCAGCAGCTTAGTGACAGGGGGAAACCAGCCCCAGCATTTT
TRBJ2-1 | . | 14 | TRBV4-1 | few | CASSQVAVHNEQFF | TGCGCCAGCAGCCAAGTCGCGGTACACAATGAGCAGTTCTTC
TRBJ2-5 | TRBD1 | 16 | TRBV5-5 | . | CASSQLRDRFRETQYF | TGTGCCAGCAGCCAACTCCGGGACAGGTTTAGGGAGACCCAGTACTTC
TRBJ1-3 | . | 15 | TRBV6-6 | . | CASSYIPSSGNTIYF | TGTGCCAGCAGTTATATTCCTAGCTCTGGAAACACCATATATTTT
TRBJ2-7 | . | 11 | TRBV10-3 | . | CAIGWPGEQYF | TGTGCCATCGGGTGGCCTGGCGAGCAGTACTTC
TRBJ1-5 | . | 13 | TRBV2 | once | CASERGADQPQHF | TGTGCCAGCGAAAGGGGGGCCGATCAGCCCCAGCATTTT
TRBJ2-5 | TRBD2 | 14 | TRBV30 | . | CAWNSGLGQETQYF | TGTGCCTGGAATTCGGGACTAGGCCAAGAGACCCAGTACTTC
TRBJ1-6 | . | 17 | TRBV10-3 | . | CAISDMGRGRNNSPLHF | TGTGCCATCAGTGACATGGGACGGGGGCGAAATAATTCACCCCTCCACTTT
TRBJ2-6 | TRBD2 | 14 | TRBV7-1 | . | CASSGGDGANVLTF | TGTGCCAGCTCGGGAGGGGACGGGGCCAACGTCCTGACTTTC
TRBJ2-7 | . | 14 | TRBV7-2 | . | CASSLTAQSYEQYF | TGTGCCAGCAGCTTAACAGCACAATCCTACGAGCAGTACTTC
TRBJ2-7 | TRBD2 | 16 | TRBV19 | . | CASSGRRASGSYEQYF | TGTGCCAGTTCCGGGAGGAGGGCTAGCGGCTCCTACGAGCAGTACTTC